This passage covers 26 T cell receptor beta chains from one sample sequenced in a study of T cell changes during pregnancy in multiple sclerosis. The protocol was immunoSEQ multiplex PCR, while the TCRdb copy is restricted to in-frame clones and leaves out a portion. There are tens of thousands of clones in the sample; roughly 91% occur only once, and 0.58% lies in the top ten. This material consisted of CD4+ T cells from peripheral blood mononuclear cells, taken in the first trimester of pregnancy. Receptor source: a female donor with multiple sclerosis, enrolled in a pregnancy study.

The CDR3 region has the DNA TGTGCCAGTAGTATAGAAGGAGCGGGGGTTGGTCAGCCCCAGCATTTT. Translation gives CASSIEGAGVGQPQHF. The V gene is TRBV19, the J gene TRBJ1-5; D might be TRBD1 (5 bases). The CDR3 is 16 amino acids. Germline V gene sequence: CDR1 LNHDA, CDR2 SQIVND (reference sequence). Deletions cut 0 bases from V and 6 bases from J, with 15 bases between.

V usage is TRBV19 and J usage is TRBJ2-3; TRBD1 aligns across 7 bases. The V and J ends lost 10 bases and 11 bases, in that order; junction bases with no gene match: 12. Germline V CDR1 and CDR2: LNHDA, SQIVND (reference sequence). The CDR3 loop spans 12 amino acids. The CDR3 nucleotides are TGTGCCACTTCTATCCACCAGGGGGTGCAGTATTTT. It yields the protein CATSIHQGVQYF.

The rearrangement uses TRBV19 and TRBJ2-2; 9 bases map to TRBD1. Looked up from germline, CDR1 is LNHDA and CDR2 is SQIVND (reference sequence). CDR3 length: 13 amino acids. Unmatched junction bases numbered 4, after V lost 10 bases and J lost 4 bases. The CDR3 DNA is TGTGCCACCGGGACAGGGTTCACCGGGGAGCTGTTTTTT. As protein: CATGTGFTGELFF. Drawing the rest from reference TRBV19 and TRBJ2-2, the complete variable domain is DGGITQSPKYLFRKEGQNVTLSCEQNLNHDAMYWYRQDPGQGLRLIYYSQIVNDFQKGDIAEGYSVSREKKESFPLTVTSAQKNPTAFYLCATGTGFTGELFFGEGSRLTVL.

By share, this clone counts as medium-sized. The chain has TRBV7-2 and TRBJ2-2, with TRBD1 matching 7 bases. In germline, CDR1 is SGHTA, CDR2 FQGNSA. J was trimmed by 5 bases and V by 1 base; bases with no gene match: 7. The CDR3 loop spans 16 amino acids. The CDR3 coding sequence is TGTGCCAGCAGCTTAGACAGGGGATCTAGGACCGGGGAGCTGTTTTTT. Its translation is CASSLDRGSRTGELFF.

Notes on this clone: One end of the junction fails to match germline, which may point to a read error. V usage is TRBV5-6 and J usage is TRBJ2-3; D gene unclear. CDR3 length: 13 residues. Looked up from germline, CDR1 is SGHDT and CDR2 is YYEEEE. As DNA, the CDR3 is TGTGCCAGCATCTTGCGGAGCACAGATACGCAGTATTTT. Translation: CASILRSTDTQYF.

The rearrangement joins TRBV5-4 to TRBJ2-7; 10 bases align to TRBD2. Germline CDR1 is SGHNT and CDR2 is YYREEE (reference sequence). The CDR3 consists of 15 residues. J gave up 3 bases and V 1 base, and 4 bases lay outside the gene matches. CDR3 region: CASSLRTSGFYEQYF. The CDR3 DNA is TGTGCCAGCAGCTTGCGGACTAGCGGATTCTACGAGCAGTACTTC. Full variable domain (rest looked up from reference TRBV5-4 and TRBJ2-7): ETGVTQSPTHLIKTRGQQVTLRCSSQSGHNTVSWYQQALGQGPQFIFQYYREEENGRGNFPPRFSGLQFPNYSSELNVNALELDDSALYLCASSLRTSGFYEQYFGPGTRLTVT.

The chain has TRBV2 and TRBJ2-1; D may be TRBD1 (6 bases). Germline loops: CDR1 SNHLY, CDR2 FYNNEI. This CDR3 contains 14 residues. Trimming took off 10 bases at V and 5 bases at J, with 18 bases between the two ends. CDR3 sequence (DNA): TGTGCCACCCAGTGGGAGACAGGAAACAATGAGCAGTTCTTC. It specifies CATQWETGNNEQFF.

The chain combines TRBV5-1 with TRBJ1-1, with unresolved D. Germline assignment: CDR1 SGHRS and CDR2 YFSETQ. Trimming removed 4 bases at V and 3 bases at J, with 22 bases between. The CDR3 sequence is 17 residues long. CDR3: CASSPKEGGRLDTEAFF. CDR3 sequence (DNA): TGCGCCAGCAGCCCCAAAGAAGGAGGGCGGCTGGACACTGAAGCTTTCTTT.

CDR3 sequence: CACEGRGQEKLFF. CDR3 sequence (DNA): TGTGCCTGCGAAGGAAGGGGGCAGGAAAAACTGTTTTTT. The rearrangement links TRBV30 to TRBJ1-4; 7 bases fit TRBD1. The germline V gene encodes CDR1 GTSNPN and CDR2 SVGIG (reference sequence). After removal of 6 bases from V and 8 bases from J, the junction contained 9 bases not matched to a gene. CDR3 size: 13 residues.

This chain uses TRBV6-1 with TRBJ2-7; 9 bases line up with TRBD1. From germline, CDR1 is MNHNS and CDR2 SASEGT. Germline trimming cut 6 bases from V and 6 bases from J; bases unmatched to any gene: 6. The CDR3 sequence is 13 residues long. The CDR3 region is CASRGDRASEQYF. The CDR3 DNA is TGTGCCAGCAGGGGGGACAGGGCTAGCGAGCAGTACTTC.

This clone occurred a few times. CDR3 sequence reads: CASGKLQGSSGNTIYF. The CDR3 coding sequence is TGTGCCAGCGGAAAATTACAGGGCTCCTCTGGAAACACCATATATTTT. The chain is built from TRBV7-8 and TRBJ1-3; D is perhaps TRBD1 (6 bases). Between the trimmed V and J ends, which lost 8 bases and 0 bases, there was a span of 17 bases. The CDR3 extends over 16 amino acids. Germline V lookup: CDR1 SGHVS, CDR2 FQNEAQ.

The chain links TRBV21-1 to TRBJ2-3; whether TRBD2, the table's D call, matches the DNA was not checked. TRBV21-1 is reported as a pseudogene. The length of the CDR3 is 17 residues. The CDR3 sequence: CASSIKEELAGGDTQYF. CDR3 bases: TGTGCCAGCAGCATAAAGGAGGAACTAGCGGGGGGGGATACGCAGTATTTT.

On this clone: This CDR3 is also generated by other DNA sequences in the sample. V and J are TRBV29-1 and TRBJ2-3, with a tentative D call TRBD1 (6 bases). Germline V lookup: CDR1 SQVTM, CDR2 ANQGSEA. This CDR3 comprises 15 residues. V lost 4 bases and J 1 base, leaving 15 bases between the germline ends. The CDR3 DNA reads TGCAGCGTTGGGGTCGGGCAGGGGCGCACAGATACGCAGTATTTT. Amino acids: CSVGVGQGRTDTQYF.

In DNA form, the CDR3 reads TGTGCCAGCAGTTCTGAACCGACTTATGGCTACACCTTC. Translated: CASSSEPTYGYTF. The chain recombines TRBV5-6 with TRBJ1-2; D unresolved. Per the germline V gene, CDR1 is SGHDT and CDR2 is YYEEEE. V lost 5 bases and J lost 5, with 13 bases in between. The length of the CDR3 is 13 residues.

The J gene is TRBJ2-7, the V gene TRBV28, with TRBD1 identical over 9 bases. This CDR3 is 12 amino acids long. Germline V gene data show CDR1 as MDHEN and CDR2 as SYDVKM. The junction had 4 bases not matched to a gene; V was cut back by 10 bases and J by 3 bases. The CDR3 sequence: CAIGTGSYEQYF. CDR3 nucleotides: TGTGCCATCGGGACAGGGAGCTACGAGCAGTACTTC.

The chain recombines TRBV28 with TRBJ1-1; D is unresolved. This CDR3 has 12 amino acids. V dropped 3 bases and J dropped 7 bases, with 9 bases sitting between them. Germline loops: CDR1 MDHEN, CDR2 SYDVKM. The CDR3 is CASSFQASEAFF. CDR3 DNA: TGTGCCAGCAGTTTTCAGGCAAGTGAAGCTTTCTTT.

The chain is built from TRBV7-3 and TRBJ1-5; 10 nucleotides align to TRBD1. CDR3 length equals 14 residues. V dropped 5 bases and J dropped 5; count of bases not matched to a gene: 3. The germline gives CDR1 SGHTA, CDR2 FQGTGA. CDR3 protein: CASSIGTGDQPQHF. CDR3 sequence (DNA): TGTGCCAGCAGCATCGGGACAGGGGATCAGCCCCAGCATTTT.

The J gene is TRBJ2-2, the V gene TRBV6-1, with 7 bases identical to TRBD2. The ends lost 4 bases at V and 0 bases at J; junction bases unmatched: 5. CDR1 MNHNS and CDR2 SASEGT come from the germline V gene. The CDR3 is made up of 16 amino acids. The CDR3 protein is CASSGPSGANTGELFF. Here the CDR3 DNA reads TGTGCCAGCAGTGGCCCTAGCGGAGCGAACACCGGGGAGCTGTTTTTT.

The chain links TRBV27 to TRBJ1-3; a possible D gene is TRBD1 (6 bases). Germline CDR1 reads MNHEY; CDR2 reads SMNVEV (reference sequence). This CDR3 has 13 amino acids. V was cut by 5 bases and J by 4 bases, with 9 bases left in between. The CDR3 sequence is CASSRTAGNTIYF. CDR3 DNA: TGTGCCAGCAGTCGGACAGCAGGAAACACCATATATTTT.

CDR3 protein: CASSLLRTDIYEQYF. DNA for the CDR3: TGTGCCAGCAGCTTGTTGAGGACAGATATTTACGAGCAGTACTTC. The gene calls are TRBV5-6 and TRBJ2-5, with a possible D match to TRBD1 (6 bases). With the DNA end fitting TRBJ2-7 better, the J assignment may be wrong. CDR1 and CDR2 (germline): SGHDT, YYEEEE. The CDR3 length is 15 residues.

This rearrangement joins TRBV6-1 to TRBJ2-5; D may be TRBD1 (5 bases). The germline V and J ends were trimmed by 5 bases and 2 bases, with 15 bases remaining between them. Germline V lookup: CDR1 MNHNS, CDR2 SASEGT. The CDR3 sequence is 15 residues long. The DNA for the CDR3 is TGTGCCAGCAGTTCCCCTCGGGCAGGGCAAGAGACCCAGTACTTC. Its protein is CASSSPRAGQETQYF.

This chain uses TRBV5-5 with TRBJ2-7, with D perhaps TRBD1 (7 bases). The CDR3 consists of 18 residues. The germline V and J ends were trimmed by 0 bases and 0 bases, with 19 bases remaining between them. Germline V gene data show CDR1 as SGHKS and CDR2 as YYEKEE (reference sequence). As DNA, the CDR3 is TGTGCCAGCAGCTTGGCCCCGGGCGGGACAGATCTCTCCTACGAGCAGTACTTC. It translates to CASSLAPGGTDLSYEQYF.

The chain couples TRBV9 to TRBJ2-1, with D tentatively TRBD2 (5 bases). The V and J ends lost 0 bases and 2 bases respectively, with 15 bases between them. The CDR3 is 17 amino acids. Germline assignment: CDR1 SGDLS and CDR2 YYNGEE. CDR3 region: CASSVDGAGATYNEQFF. The CDR3 nucleotides read TGTGCCAGCAGCGTAGACGGTGCGGGCGCTACCTACAATGAGCAGTTCTTC.

V is TRBV4-1 and J is TRBJ1-1; TRBD1 matches 8 bases. Germline V gene data show CDR1 as MGHRA and CDR2 as YSYEKL. The V and J ends lost 2 bases and 1 base, in that order; junction bases with no gene match: 6. The CDR3 loop spans 16 amino acids. The CDR3 is CASSQPRGRANTEAFF. DNA for the CDR3: TGCGCCAGCAGCCAACCCAGGGGGCGGGCGAACACTGAAGCTTTCTTT.

This chain links TRBV18 with TRBJ1-1; weak D call: TRBD1 (6 bases). The CDR3 sequence is 15 residues long. Per germline, CDR1 KGHSH and CDR2 LQKENI. Trimming stripped 5 bases from V and 1 base from J, with 14 bases between. CDR3: CASSSTQGPNTEAFF. The CDR3 coding sequence is TGTGCCAGCTCAAGTACACAGGGACCGAACACTGAAGCTTTCTTT.

V usage is TRBV6-5 and J usage is TRBJ1-2; D is ambiguous. The ends were cut back, 8 bases at V and 9 bases at J, with 25 bases in the middle. This CDR3 has 15 amino acids. The germline V gene has CDR1 MNHEY and CDR2 SVGAGI. The CDR3 sequence is CASGPTLRRPESYTF. DNA of the CDR3: TGTGCCAGCGGCCCAACCTTGCGGAGGCCGGAAAGCTACACCTTC.